This TCR beta chain was captured in a study of T cell repertoires in cytomegalovirus infection. The CDR3 runs to 20 residues. Per germline, CDR1 SGHAT and CDR2 FQNNGV. V was pared by 0 bases and J by 2 bases, with 23 bases between. Remarks on this clonotype: Its antigen remains unknown.

Via MiXCR, TCRdb re-called the reads, giving one row per CDR3 protein. This sample yields fewer than 900,000 distinct CDR3 sequences, of which 25% to 35% are seen a single time; under 15% belongs to the top ten. Sequences were derived from cultured CD8+ T cells from PBMCs, sampled from culture after CMV antigen stimulation. J is TRBJ2-1 and V is TRBV11-2; D unclear. The receptor was derived from a human donor in good health (CMV status not recorded). Some clones in this sample may be carry-over from other donors' samples. The CDR3 DNA reads as TGTGCCAGCAGCTTAGATATGAGGTCGGTGATACGGGTCCCCTACAATGAGCAGTTCTTC. It codes for CASSLDMRSVIRVPYNEQFF.